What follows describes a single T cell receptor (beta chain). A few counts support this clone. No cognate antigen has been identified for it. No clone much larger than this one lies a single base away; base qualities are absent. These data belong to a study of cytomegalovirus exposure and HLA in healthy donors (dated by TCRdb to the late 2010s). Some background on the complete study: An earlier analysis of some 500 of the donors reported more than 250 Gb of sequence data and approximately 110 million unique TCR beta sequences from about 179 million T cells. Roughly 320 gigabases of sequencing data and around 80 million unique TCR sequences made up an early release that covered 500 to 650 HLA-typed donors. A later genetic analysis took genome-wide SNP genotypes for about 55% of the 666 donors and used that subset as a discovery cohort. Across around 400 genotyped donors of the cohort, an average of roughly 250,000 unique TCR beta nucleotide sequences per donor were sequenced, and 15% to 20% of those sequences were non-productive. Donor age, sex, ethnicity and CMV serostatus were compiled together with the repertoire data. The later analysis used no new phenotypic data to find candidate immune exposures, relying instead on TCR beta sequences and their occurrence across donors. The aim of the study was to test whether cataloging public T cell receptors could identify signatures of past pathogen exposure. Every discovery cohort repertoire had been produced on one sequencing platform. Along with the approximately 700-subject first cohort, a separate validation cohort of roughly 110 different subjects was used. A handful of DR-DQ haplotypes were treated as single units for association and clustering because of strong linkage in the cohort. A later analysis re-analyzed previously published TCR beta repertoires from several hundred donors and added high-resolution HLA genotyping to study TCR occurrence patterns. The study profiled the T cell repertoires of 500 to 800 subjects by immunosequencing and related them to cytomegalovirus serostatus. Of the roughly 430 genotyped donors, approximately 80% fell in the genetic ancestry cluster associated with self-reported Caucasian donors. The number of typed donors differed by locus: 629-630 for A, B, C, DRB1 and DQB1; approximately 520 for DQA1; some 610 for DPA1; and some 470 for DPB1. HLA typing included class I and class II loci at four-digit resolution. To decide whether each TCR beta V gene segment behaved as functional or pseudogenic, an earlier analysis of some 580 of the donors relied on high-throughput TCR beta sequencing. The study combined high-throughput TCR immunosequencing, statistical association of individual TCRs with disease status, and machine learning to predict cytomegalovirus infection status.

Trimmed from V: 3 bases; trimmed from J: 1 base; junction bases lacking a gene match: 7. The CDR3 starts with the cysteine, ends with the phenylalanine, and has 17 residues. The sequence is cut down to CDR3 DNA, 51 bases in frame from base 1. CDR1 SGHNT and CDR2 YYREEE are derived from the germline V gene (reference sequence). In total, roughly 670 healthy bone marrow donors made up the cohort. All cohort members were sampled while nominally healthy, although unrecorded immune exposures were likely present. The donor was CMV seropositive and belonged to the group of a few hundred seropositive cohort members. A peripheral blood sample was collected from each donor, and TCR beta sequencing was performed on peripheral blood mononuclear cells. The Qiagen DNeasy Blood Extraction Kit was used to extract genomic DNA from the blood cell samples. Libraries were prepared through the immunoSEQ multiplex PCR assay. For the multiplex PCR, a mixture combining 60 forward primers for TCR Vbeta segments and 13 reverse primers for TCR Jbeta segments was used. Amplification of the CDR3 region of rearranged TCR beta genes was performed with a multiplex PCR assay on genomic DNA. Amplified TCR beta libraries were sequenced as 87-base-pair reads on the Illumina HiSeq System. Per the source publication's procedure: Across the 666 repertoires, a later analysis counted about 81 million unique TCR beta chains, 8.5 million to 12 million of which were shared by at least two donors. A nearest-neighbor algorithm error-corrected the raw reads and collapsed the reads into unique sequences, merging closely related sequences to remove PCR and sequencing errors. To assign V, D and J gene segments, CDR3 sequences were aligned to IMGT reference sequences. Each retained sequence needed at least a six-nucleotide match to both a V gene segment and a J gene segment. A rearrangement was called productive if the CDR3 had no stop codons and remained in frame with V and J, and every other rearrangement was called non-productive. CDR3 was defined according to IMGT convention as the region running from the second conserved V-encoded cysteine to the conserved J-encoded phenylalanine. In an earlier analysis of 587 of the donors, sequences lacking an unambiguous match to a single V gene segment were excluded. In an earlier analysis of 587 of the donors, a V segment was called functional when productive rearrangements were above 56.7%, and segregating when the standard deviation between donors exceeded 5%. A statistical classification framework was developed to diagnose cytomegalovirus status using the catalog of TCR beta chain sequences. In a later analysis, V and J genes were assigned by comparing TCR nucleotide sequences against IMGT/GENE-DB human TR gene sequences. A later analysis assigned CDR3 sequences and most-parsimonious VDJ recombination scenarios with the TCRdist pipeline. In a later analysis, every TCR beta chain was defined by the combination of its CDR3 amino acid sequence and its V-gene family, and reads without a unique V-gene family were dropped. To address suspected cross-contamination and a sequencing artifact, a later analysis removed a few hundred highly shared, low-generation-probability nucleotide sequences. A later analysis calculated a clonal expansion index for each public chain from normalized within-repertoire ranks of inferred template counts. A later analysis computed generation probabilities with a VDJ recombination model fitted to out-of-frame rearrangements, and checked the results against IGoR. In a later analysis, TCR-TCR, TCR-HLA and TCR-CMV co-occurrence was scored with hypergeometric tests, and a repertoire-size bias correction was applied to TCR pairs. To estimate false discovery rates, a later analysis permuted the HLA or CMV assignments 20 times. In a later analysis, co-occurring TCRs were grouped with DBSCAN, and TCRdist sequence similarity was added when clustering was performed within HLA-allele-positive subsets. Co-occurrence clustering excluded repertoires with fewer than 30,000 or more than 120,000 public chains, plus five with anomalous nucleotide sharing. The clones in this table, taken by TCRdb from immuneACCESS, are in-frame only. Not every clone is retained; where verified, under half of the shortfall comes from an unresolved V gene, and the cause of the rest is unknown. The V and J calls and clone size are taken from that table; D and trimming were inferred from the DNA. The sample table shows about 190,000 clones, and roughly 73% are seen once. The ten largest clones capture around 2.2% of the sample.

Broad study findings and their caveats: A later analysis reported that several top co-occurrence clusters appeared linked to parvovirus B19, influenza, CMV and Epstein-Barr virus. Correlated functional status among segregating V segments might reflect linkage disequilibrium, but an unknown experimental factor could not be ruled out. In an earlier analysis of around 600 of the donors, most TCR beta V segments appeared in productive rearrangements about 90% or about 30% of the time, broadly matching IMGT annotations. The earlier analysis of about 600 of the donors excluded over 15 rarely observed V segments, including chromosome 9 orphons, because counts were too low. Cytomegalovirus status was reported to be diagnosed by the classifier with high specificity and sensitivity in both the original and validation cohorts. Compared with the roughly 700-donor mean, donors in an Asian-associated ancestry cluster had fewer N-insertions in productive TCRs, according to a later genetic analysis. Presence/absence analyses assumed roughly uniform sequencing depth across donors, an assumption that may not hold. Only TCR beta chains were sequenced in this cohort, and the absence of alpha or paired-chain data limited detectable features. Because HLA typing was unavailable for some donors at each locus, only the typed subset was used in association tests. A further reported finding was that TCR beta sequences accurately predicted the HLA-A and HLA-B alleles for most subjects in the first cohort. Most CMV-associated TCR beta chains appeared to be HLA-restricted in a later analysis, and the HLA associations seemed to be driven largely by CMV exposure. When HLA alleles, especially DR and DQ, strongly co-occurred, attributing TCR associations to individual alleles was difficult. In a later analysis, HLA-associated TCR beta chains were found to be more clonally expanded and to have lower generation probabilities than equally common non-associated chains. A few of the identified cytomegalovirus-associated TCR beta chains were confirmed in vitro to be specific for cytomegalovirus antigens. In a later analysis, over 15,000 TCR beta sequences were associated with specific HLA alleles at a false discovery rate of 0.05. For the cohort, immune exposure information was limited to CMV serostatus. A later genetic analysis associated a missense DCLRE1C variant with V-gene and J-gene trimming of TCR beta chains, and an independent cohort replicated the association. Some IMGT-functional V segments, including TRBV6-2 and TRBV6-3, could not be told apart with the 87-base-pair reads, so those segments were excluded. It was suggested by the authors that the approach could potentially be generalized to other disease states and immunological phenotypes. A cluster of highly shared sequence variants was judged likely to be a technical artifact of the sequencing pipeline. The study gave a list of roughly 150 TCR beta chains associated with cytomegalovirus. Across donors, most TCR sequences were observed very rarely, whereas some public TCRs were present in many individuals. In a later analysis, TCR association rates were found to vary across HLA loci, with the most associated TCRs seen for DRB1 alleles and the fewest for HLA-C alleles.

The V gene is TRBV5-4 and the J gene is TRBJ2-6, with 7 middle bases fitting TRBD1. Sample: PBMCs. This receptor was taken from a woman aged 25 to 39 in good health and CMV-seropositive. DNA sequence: TGTGCCAGCAGCTCGACGGACAGGACGTCTGGGGCCAACGTCCTGACTTTC. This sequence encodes CASSSTDRTSGANVLTF.